These T cell receptor beta chains were read from a single sample in a study of blood T cell repertoires in COVID-19. This table comes from immunoSEQ multiplex PCR, and its TCRdb copy is limited to in-frame clones, with some not included. The data contain 370,000 or so clones, more than 75% of them singletons. Input material: peripheral blood. The receptors originated from a human donor with acute or convalescent COVID-19. The donor label of this sample is uncertain. Both conserved end residues are part of each CDR3. D genes are given only for firm matches. Clone size is not always given. Where it is, it says once, few, many or a class for expanded clones.

D gene: .; clone size: .; V gene: TRBV30; J gene: TRBJ1-6; CDR3 DNA: TGTGCCTGGAGTGTAGGAAGCGGAGGGGCCACCCTGCCCCACTTT; CDR3 protein: CAWSVGSGGATLPHF
D gene: .; clone size: .; V gene: TRBV2; J gene: TRBJ2-7; CDR3 DNA: TGTGCCAGCAGTGAAGATGGGGGCTCGATCGAGCAGTACTTC; CDR3 protein: CASSEDGGSIEQYF
D gene: .; clone size: .; V gene: TRBV7-2; J gene: TRBJ1-2; CDR3 DNA: TGTGCCAGCAGCTCAAGAAGACAGGTCGGTGGCTACACCTTC; CDR3 protein: CASSSRRQVGGYTF
D gene: .; clone size: .; V gene: TRBV6-5; J gene: TRBJ2-3; CDR3 DNA: TGTGCCAGCTCCATTAGCGGAGGCATGGATACGCAGTATTTT; CDR3 protein: CASSISGGMDTQYF
D gene: .; clone size: once; V gene: TRBV7-7; J gene: TRBJ1-5; CDR3 DNA: TGTGCCAGCAGTACCCACACAAGCAATCAGCCCCAGCATTTT; CDR3 protein: CASSTHTSNQPQHF
D gene: .; clone size: few; V gene: TRBV6-5; J gene: TRBJ1-5; CDR3 DNA: TGTGCCAGCAGTTACGGGAGGCGGTATCAGCCCCAGCATTTT; CDR3 protein: CASSYGRRYQPQHF
D gene: TRBD2; clone size: .; V gene: TRBV6-5; J gene: TRBJ2-7; CDR3 DNA: TGTGCCAGCAGTTACTCGAGTGCGGGGGGTTCGTACGAGCAGTACTTC; CDR3 protein: CASSYSSAGGSYEQYF
D gene: TRBD2; clone size: .; V gene: TRBV2; J gene: TRBJ2-1; CDR3 DNA: TGTGCCAGCAGGGCGGGAGCCCGCCCTGAGCAGTTCTTC; CDR3 protein: CASRAGARPEQFF
D gene: .; clone size: .; V gene: TRBV11-2; J gene: TRBJ2-7; CDR3 DNA: TGTGCCAGCAGAGGAGGACAGCCCTACGAGCAGTACTTC; CDR3 protein: CASRGGQPYEQYF
D gene: .; clone size: once; V gene: TRBV29-1; J gene: TRBJ2-3; CDR3 DNA: TGCAGCTCGGGGTCCGAGCGACATACGCAGTATTTT; CDR3 protein: CSSGSERHTQYF
D gene: .; clone size: few; V gene: TRBV5-8; J gene: TRBJ1-4; CDR3 DNA: TGTGCCAGCAGCTTGGGGACACAAAGAGGAGAAAAACTGTTTTTT; CDR3 protein: CASSLGTQRGEKLFF
D gene: .; clone size: .; V gene: TRBV29-1; J gene: TRBJ1-1; CDR3 DNA: TGCAGCGTTGGTGGCGGAGGAAGGCGGGGCACTGAAGCTTTCTTT; CDR3 protein: CSVGGGGRRGTEAFF
D gene: TRBD1; clone size: .; V gene: TRBV7-9; J gene: TRBJ2-1; CDR3 DNA: TGTGCCAGCAGCTTTACAGGGGTTGGTGAGCAGTTCTTC; CDR3 protein: CASSFTGVGEQFF
D gene: TRBD1; clone size: .; V gene: TRBV2; J gene: TRBJ2-1; CDR3 DNA: TGTGCCAGCAGTGAATTGGGACAGGGTAAGGATGAGCAGTTCTTC; CDR3 protein: CASSELGQGKDEQFF
D gene: .; clone size: .; V gene: TRBV6-6; J gene: TRBJ1-2; CDR3 DNA: TGTGCCAGCCGTTTGACGGAGGGCGACTATGGCTACACCTTC; CDR3 protein: CASRLTEGDYGYTF
D gene: TRBD1; clone size: .; V gene: TRBV9; J gene: TRBJ1-2; CDR3 DNA: TGTGCCAGCAGCGTAGGTCCAGGGACAGGGGTTTCGGATGGCTACACCTTC; CDR3 protein: CASSVGPGTGVSDGYTF
D gene: TRBD1; clone size: .; V gene: TRBV2; J gene: TRBJ1-5; CDR3 DNA: TGTGCCAGCAGTGCCCAGGGGGCCGGCAATCAGCCCCAGCATTTT; CDR3 protein: CASSAQGAGNQPQHF
D gene: .; clone size: .; V gene: TRBV30; J gene: TRBJ1-1; CDR3 DNA: TGTGCCTGGCAAGCGAACACTGAAGCTTTCTTT; CDR3 protein: CAWQANTEAFF
D gene: .; clone size: once; V gene: TRBV30; J gene: TRBJ1-3; CDR3 DNA: TGTGCCTGGAGTCCGGGGGGCTCTGGAAACACCATATATTTT; CDR3 protein: CAWSPGGSGNTIYF
D gene: .; clone size: .; V gene: TRBV18; J gene: TRBJ2-1; CDR3 DNA: TGTGCCAGCTCCCCCACGGGCAATGAGCAGTTCTTC; CDR3 protein: CASSPTGNEQFF
D gene: TRBD1; clone size: .; V gene: TRBV20-1; J gene: TRBJ1-2; CDR3 DNA: TGCAGTGCTAGTGGTAGAGTGGGGACAGGGATGTATGGCTACACCTTC; CDR3 protein: CSASGRVGTGMYGYTF
D gene: TRBD1; clone size: .; V gene: TRBV11-2; J gene: TRBJ1-4; CDR3 DNA: TGTGCCAGCAGCGCTACGACAGGGACTAATGAAAAACTGTTTTTT; CDR3 protein: CASSATTGTNEKLFF
D gene: TRBD1; clone size: .; V gene: TRBV6-5; J gene: TRBJ2-3; CDR3 DNA: TGTGCCAGCACTGCCAGGGGGCGCGGGGCAGATACGCAGTATTTT; CDR3 protein: CASTARGRGADTQYF
D gene: .; clone size: .; V gene: TRBV18; J gene: TRBJ1-1; CDR3 DNA: TGTGCCAGCTCACCAGCCAGGGGTCCCTCTGAAGCTTTCTTT; CDR3 protein: CASSPARGPSEAFF
D gene: .; clone size: .; V gene: TRBV7-2; J gene: TRBJ2-1; CDR3 DNA: TGTGCCAGCAGCTTTTATCGAAGCGGGAATGAGCAGTTCTTC; CDR3 protein: CASSFYRSGNEQFF
D gene: .; clone size: many; V gene: TRBV19; J gene: TRBJ2-1; CDR3 DNA: TGTGCCAGTAGGTCAGGGCTCCTCCAGGACAATGAGCAGTTCTTC; CDR3 protein: CASRSGLLQDNEQFF
D gene: .; clone size: few; V gene: TRBV5-4; J gene: TRBJ1-6; CDR3 DNA: TGTGCCAGCAGCTTGACAGGGCCTAATAATTCACCCCTCCACTTT; CDR3 protein: CASSLTGPNNSPLHF
D gene: .; clone size: .; V gene: TRBV5-1; J gene: TRBJ2-1; CDR3 DNA: TGCGCCAGCAAGGCGGGGGCCTCCTACAATGAGCAGTTCTTC; CDR3 protein: CASKAGASYNEQFF
D gene: TRBD1; clone size: .; V gene: TRBV5-4; J gene: TRBJ2-5; CDR3 DNA: TGTGCCAGCAGCTTTACAGGGGGCCAAGAGACCCAGTACTTC; CDR3 protein: CASSFTGGQETQYF
D gene: TRBD1; clone size: .; V gene: TRBV10-1; J gene: TRBJ2-3; CDR3 DNA: TGCGCCAGCAGTACCGGGACAGGGGGCGCAGATACGCAGTATTTT; CDR3 protein: CASSTGTGGADTQYF
D gene: TRBD1; clone size: .; V gene: TRBV7-9; J gene: TRBJ1-4; CDR3 DNA: TGTGCCAGCAGATACGACAGGGGCAACGAAAAACTGTTTTTT; CDR3 protein: CASRYDRGNEKLFF
D gene: TRBD1; clone size: .; V gene: TRBV19; J gene: TRBJ1-1; CDR3 DNA: TGTGCCAGTAACCAGGGGGCTCCGGCTGAAGCTTTCTTT; CDR3 protein: CASNQGAPAEAFF
D gene: .; clone size: .; V gene: TRBV2; J gene: TRBJ1-6; CDR3 DNA: TGTGCCAGCAGTGAAATCGGTGGGGGGGGTTCACCCCTCCACTTT; CDR3 protein: CASSEIGGGGSPLHF
D gene: .; clone size: .; V gene: TRBV9; J gene: TRBJ2-7; CDR3 DNA: TGTGCCAGCAGCGTGAGACAGGTCAGCTACGAGCAGTACTTC; CDR3 protein: CASSVRQVSYEQYF
D gene: TRBD1; clone size: few; V gene: TRBV6-4; J gene: TRBJ2-1; CDR3 DNA: TGTGCCAGCAGTGGCGGGACAGGTAGCTACAATGAGCAGTTCTTC; CDR3 protein: CASSGGTGSYNEQFF
D gene: TRBD2; clone size: .; V gene: TRBV19; J gene: TRBJ2-1; CDR3 DNA: TGTGCCAGTAGCGGGAGGGTCCAGGGGCAGTTCTTC; CDR3 protein: CASSGRVQGQFF
D gene: .; clone size: few; V gene: TRBV25-1; J gene: TRBJ2-2; CDR3 DNA: TGTGCCAGCCTTGGCAGTGAGAACACCGGGGAGCTGTTTTTT; CDR3 protein: CASLGSENTGELFF
D gene: TRBD1; clone size: few; V gene: TRBV6-5; J gene: TRBJ1-5; CDR3 DNA: TGTGCCAGCTGGGGACAGGTTTTGTCCAATCAGCCCCAGCATTTT; CDR3 protein: CASWGQVLSNQPQHF
D gene: TRBD1; clone size: once; V gene: TRBV4-1; J gene: TRBJ1-5; CDR3 DNA: TGCGCCAGCAGCCAGGGACAGGGGGCGGAAGGCAATCAGCCCCAGCATTTT; CDR3 protein: CASSQGQGAEGNQPQHF
D gene: .; clone size: .; V gene: TRBV18; J gene: TRBJ1-4; CDR3 DNA: TGTGCCAGCTCAAATGACGGGGTGACAGAAAAACTGTTTTTT; CDR3 protein: CASSNDGVTEKLFF
D gene: .; clone size: .; V gene: TRBV6-8; J gene: TRBJ2-7; CDR3 DNA: TGTGCCAGCAGTTCCCCCCGGGAGATCTACGAGCAGTACTTC; CDR3 protein: CASSSPREIYEQYF
D gene: TRBD2; clone size: .; V gene: TRBV11-2; J gene: TRBJ2-3; CDR3 DNA: TGTGCCAGCAGCTCCCCCCGAGCTAGCGGGGGGGATGATACGCAGTATTTT; CDR3 protein: CASSSPRASGGDDTQYF
D gene: .; clone size: .; V gene: TRBV7-6; J gene: TRBJ2-1; CDR3 DNA: TGTGCCAGCAGCTTAGCGCCGGGTCCCTCCTACAATGAGCAGTTCTTC; CDR3 protein: CASSLAPGPSYNEQFF
D gene: .; clone size: .; V gene: TRBV28; J gene: TRBJ2-1; CDR3 DNA: TGTGCCAGCAGTTTAGGGGGGGGCCAAGGCTACAATGAGCAGTTCTTC; CDR3 protein: CASSLGGGQGYNEQFF
D gene: TRBD1; clone size: .; V gene: TRBV28; J gene: TRBJ2-1; CDR3 DNA: TGTGCCAGCAGAAGTACCGGGACAGGAGACAATGAGCAGTTCTTC; CDR3 protein: CASRSTGTGDNEQFF
D gene: .; clone size: few; V gene: TRBV3-1/TRBV3-2; J gene: TRBJ2-7; CDR3 DNA: TGTGCCAGCGCCCTTCGTCCGGGCGGCGGGGTGGTCGAGCAGTACTTC; CDR3 protein: CASALRPGGGVVEQYF